The 3 T cell receptor beta chains in this list originate from one sample, sequenced in a study of T cell responses to AZD1222 COVID-19 vaccine. Only in-frame clones appear in the TCRdb table, and some are missing; sequencing was by immunoSEQ multiplex PCR. The data contain 140,000 or so clones, just over 90% of them seen just once; the ten biggest clones take up roughly 2%. Material: peripheral blood, obtained 28 days after the second AZD1222 dose. The receptors shown here come from an adult who received the AZD1222 COVID-19 vaccine.

This clone was seen once. The chain couples TRBV9 to TRBJ1-2, with D uncertain. Per germline, CDR1 SGDLS and CDR2 YYNGEE. This CDR3 has 15 residues. The V end was cut by 0 bases, the J end by 3 bases, with 12 bases between. CDR3 DNA sequence: TGTGCCAGCAGCGTAGAGGCCGGGCCTTACTATGGCTACACCTTC. Protein sequence: CASSVEAGPYYGYTF.

V is TRBV5-5 and J is TRBJ2-1; D may be TRBD1 (5 bases). This CDR3 has 15 residues. CDR1 and CDR2 (germline): SGHKS, YYEKEE (reference sequence). V shed 4 bases and J shed 2 bases, with 13 bases lying between them. The CDR3 protein is CASSEDILTYNEQFF. As DNA, the CDR3 is TGTGCCAGCAGCGAGGACATACTCACCTACAATGAGCAGTTCTTC.

The rearrangement uses TRBV24-1 and TRBJ1-5; maybe TRBD1 (6 bases). From germline, CDR1 is KGHDR and CDR2 SFDVKD. Trimming removed 7 bases from V and 3 bases from J, with 15 bases in between. The CDR3 has 15 residues. This CDR3 reads CATRDSRPLNQPQHF. The CDR3 DNA reads as TGTGCCACCAGGGACAGTCGCCCGCTCAATCAGCCCCAGCATTTT.